This entry lists 10 T cell receptor beta chains sequenced from one sample in a study of T cells after yellow fever vaccination. TCRdb recomputed calls from the 5' RACE reads with MiXCR, one row per CDR3 protein. The sample contains 300,000 to 400,000 distinct CDR3 sequences, roughly 8.7% of which appear only once. Sequencing used PBMCs, obtained on the day of the first yellow fever vaccination. The receptors here all came from a man between 18 and 35 years old who received the YFV17D yellow fever vaccine.

This clonotype was found a few times. The gene calls are TRBV20-1 and TRBJ2-7, with 7 bases lining up with TRBD2. Germline V gene lookup returns CDR1 DFQATT and CDR2 SNEGSKA (reference sequence). There are 16 residues in the CDR3. Unmatched junction bases numbered 10, after V lost 0 bases and J lost 2 bases. The CDR3 region has the DNA TGCAGTGCTAGAGATTTGGGCCTAGCGGCAACCTACGAGCAGTACTTC. This gives the protein CSARDLGLAATYEQYF.

J is TRBJ2-6 and V is TRBV24-1; unclear D gene. The V end was cut by 5 bases, the J end by 0 bases, with 4 bases between. Germline V gene data show CDR1 as KGHDR and CDR2 as SFDVKD. This CDR3 is built from 14 residues. The CDR3 region has the DNA TGTGCCACCAGTGGCATCTCTGGGGCCAACGTCCTGACTTTC. Its translation: CATSGISGANVLTF.

This clonotype was picked up many times. The V call is TRBV27, the J call TRBJ1-2; 8 positions match TRBD1. This CDR3 is 13 amino acids long. CDR1 and CDR2 (germline): MNHEY, SMNVEV (reference sequence). V shed 7 bases and J 2 bases; nucleotides not matched to a gene: 3. The CDR3 region is CASKGQANYGYTF. CDR3 in DNA: TGTGCCAGCAAGGGACAGGCCAACTATGGCTACACCTTC.

This clonotype was seen more than once but under ten times. The chain is built from TRBV5-4 and TRBJ1-6; unclear D gene. This CDR3 spans 19 amino acids. The germline V and J ends were trimmed by 2 bases and 0 bases, with 18 bases remaining between them. Germline CDR1 is SGHNT and CDR2 is YYREEE (reference sequence). The CDR3 nucleotides are TGTGCCAGCAGCTTTGGTCAGACTCGTAGTCTCTCCTATAATTCACCCCTCCACTTT. Translation: CASSFGQTRSLSYNSPLHF.

The V gene is TRBV10-3, the J gene TRBJ1-2, with a possible D match to TRBD1 (5 bases). V was clipped by 10 bases and J by 3 bases, with 12 bases between them. The CDR3 loop spans 12 amino acids. Per germline, CDR1 ENHRY and CDR2 SYGVKD. The CDR3 is CATQQDDYGYTF. The CDR3 DNA follows: TGTGCCACACAACAGGACGACTATGGCTACACCTTC.

This clonotype has only a few counts. V is TRBV6-5 and J is TRBJ1-6; 8 bases agree with TRBD1. V gave up 2 bases and J gave up 7 bases; unmatched junction bases: 4. The V gene's germline CDR1 is MNHEY and CDR2 SVGAGI. This CDR3 region has 15 residues. CDR3 bases: TGTGCCAGCAGTTACACCGGACAGGGAAATTCACCCCTCCACTTT. Translating gives CASSYTGQGNSPLHF.

The J gene is TRBJ1-2, the V gene TRBV19; TRBD1 matches at 7 bases. V lost 9 bases and J lost 9; bases outside the gene matches: 16. The CDR3 has 14 residues. Germline V gene sequence: CDR1 LNHDA, CDR2 SQIVND (reference sequence). CDR3 coding DNA: TGTGCCAGCTCGGGTCGGTTCAGGGGGACTAGCTACACCTTC. It encodes CASSGRFRGTSYTF.

The chain links TRBV12-3 or TRBV12-4 to TRBJ2-1, with 16 nucleotides matching TRBD2. V trimming: 3 bases; J trimming: 8 bases; junction bases outside the gene matches: 7. The CDR3 is 17 amino acids. The CDR3 DNA reads as TGTGCCAGCAGTTTGGGACTAGCGGGGGGGCTCGGCGATGAGCAGTTCTTC. Its translation is CASSLGLAGGLGDEQFF.

In regard to this clonotype: This may stem from a read error, because a much larger clone lies one nucleotide away. The rearrangement joins TRBV7-8 to TRBJ2-1, with D perhaps TRBD1 (7 bases). The CDR3 spans 20 residues. Trimming took 5 bases from V and 5 from J, leaving 31 bases between them. Looked up from germline, CDR1 is SGHVS and CDR2 is FQNEAQ. The CDR3 protein is CASSIKTSSRGVLINNEQFF. CDR3 in DNA: TGTGCCAGCAGCATCAAGACCTCTAGCAGGGGGGTTCTCATCAACAATGAGCAGTTCTTC.

The chain couples TRBV29-1 to TRBJ1-5; 8 bases match TRBD1. J lost 5 bases, V lost 4 bases, and 4 bases had no gene match. CDR1 is SQVTM, CDR2 ANQGSEA, per germline. This CDR3 has 13 amino acids. The CDR3 sequence is CSVAPGGDQPQHF. CDR3 in DNA: TGCAGCGTTGCCCCAGGGGGCGATCAGCCCCAGCATTTT.